This TCR beta chain was found in a study of CD8+CD57+ T cells in acquired aplastic anemia. Germline V lookup: CDR1 SGHRS, CDR2 YFSETQ. Unmatched junction bases numbered 1, after V lost 0 bases and J lost 2 bases. The CDR3 is 15 amino acids. Genomic DNA provided the template from which TCR beta VDJ and CDR3 profiles were obtained. In TCRdb, the reads were re-called with MiXCR into one record per CDR3 protein. Seen here are tens of thousands of distinct CDR3 sequences, around 69% observed once, and the top ten hold 30% to 40%. This receptor was obtained from a human donor in good health, serving as a control. Sequencing was done on a sample of sorted CD4+, CD8+, or CD8+CD57+ T cells (not recorded which) from PBMCs. The chain has TRBV5-1 and TRBJ2-5, with 10 bases that match TRBD2. The CDR3 DNA sequence: TGCGCCAGCAGCTTGGGGACTAGCGGACAAGAGACCCAGTACTTC. It translates to CASSLGTSGQETQYF.